This T cell receptor beta chain was profiled in a study of vaccination and CD4 T cells after COVID-19. Overall study: Post-vaccination specimens were collected at a median of approximately 66 days following dose two (range 14 to 241).

Study findings and constraints: Convalescent patients gained a median 86.3% of their reactive clones only post-vaccination. The study found median SARS-CoV-2-reactive clonotypes rising from roughly 19 to 38, not significantly.

CDR1 and CDR2 (germline): LGHNA, YSLEER. This CDR3 comprises 16 residues. The trim removed 1 base at V and 2 bases at J, leaving 5 bases unmatched. On this clonotype: Its antigen is as yet unknown.

Sequence data for DNA of cultured CD4+ T cells were generated by the Oncomine TCR Beta short-read assay. Using its own MiXCR run on the PCR reads, TCRdb lists one record per CDR3 protein. The sample lists more than 20,000 distinct CDR3 sequences, about 40% occurring once. This sample's time point: late sampling 161 to 241 days after vaccination in a few convalescent patients. Indicated treatment: approximately nine-day PBMC culture with coronavirus spike peptide pools or control peptides (ViraFEST assay). This clonotype originated in a human donor who had recovered from COVID-19. The gene calls are TRBV4-3 and TRBJ2-1, with 7 bases that match TRBD2. This material consisted of CD4+ T cells from blood, cultured in vitro, taken about 7 months after SARS-CoV-2 vaccination. The CDR3 loop is CASSQGPSGAYNEQFF. The CDR3, as DNA: TGCGCCAGCAGCCAAGGTCCCAGCGGGGCCTACAATGAGCAGTTCTTC.